The present T cell receptor beta chain was sequenced within a study of cytomegalovirus exposure and HLA in healthy donors. Study findings and constraints: The study recorded fewer than 200 TCR beta chains that were cytomegalovirus-associated. A later analysis found TCR association rates differed by HLA locus, highest for DRB1 and lowest for HLA-C. There was a cluster of highly shared sequence variants that was likely a sequencing artifact.

With regard to this clone: Its antigen remains unknown.

In the PCR, 60 Vbeta and 13 Jbeta primers were used. Repertoires were generated with immunoSEQ multiplex PCR, while TCRdb's copy carries only in-frame clones and drops some. This table holds around 210,000 clones, more than 75% found once. The receptor comes from a girl aged 2 to 10 in good health and CMV-seronegative. Specimen: PBMCs.

The CDR3 DNA reads as TGTGCCAGCACCTTCTTTGGCAGGGTGAGGACCTCTGGAAACACCATATATTTT. Protein: CASTFFGRVRTSGNTIYF. This sequence joins TRBV5-6 and TRBJ1-3, with D tentatively TRBD1 (5 bases). The CDR3 contains 18 residues. Germline V gene lookup returns CDR1 SGHDT and CDR2 YYEEEE. Trimming shortened V by 6 bases and J by 0 bases, and 22 bases separated the two germline ends. The full variable domain, in which reference TRBV5-6 and TRBJ1-3 provide the parts outside the CDR3, is DAGVTQSPTHLIKTRGQQVTLRCSPKSGHDTVSWYQQALGQGPQFIFQYYEEEERQRGNFPDRFSGHQFPNYSSELNVNALLLGDSALYLCASTFFGRVRTSGNTIYFGEGSWLTVV.